The clone carrying this TCR beta chain was seen a few times. The antigen is unknown. These data are taken from a study of T cell responses to AZD1222 COVID-19 vaccine. Broader study findings: Among vaccine-associated CD4 TCRs, coverage spanned spike, with dominance at 160-218 and 743-854.

Libraries were prepared by immunoSEQ multiplex PCR; TCRdb keeps only in-frame clonotypes and omits some of them. This sample has approximately 81,000 clones, with approximately 83% found just once. The CDR3 totals 15 residues. Trimming cost V 6 bases and J 2 bases; bases outside gene matches: 4. In germline, CDR1 is SGHDT, CDR2 YYEEEE. The chain links TRBV5-6 to TRBJ2-7; 14 bases align to TRBD2. The sample here was peripheral blood, taken 28 days after the second AZD1222 dose. This TCR derives from an adult who received the AZD1222 COVID-19 vaccine. CDR3 DNA: TGTGCCAGCACCGAGACTAGCGGGAGGGCCTACGAGCAGTACTTC. It yields the protein CASTETSGRAYEQYF.